These 21 T cell receptor beta chains were sequenced from one sample in a study of OX40 agonist ivuxolimab in advanced cancers. Profiling relied on immunoSEQ multiplex PCR, and the TCRdb table lists in-frame clones only, not all of them. The sample consists of approximately 52,000 clones, roughly 86% of them appearing once. The sample was CD4+ or CD8+ T cells sorted from blood, taken in a trial of the OX40 agonist ivuxolimab. The receptors originated from an adult with an advanced solid tumor such as melanoma, head and neck, liver or kidney cancer.

The genes are TRBV29-1 and TRBJ1-2; perhaps TRBD1 as D (5 bases). Trimming stripped 6 bases from V and 6 bases from J, with 14 bases between. The CDR3 is 12 residues long. Germline V lookup: CDR1 SQVTM, CDR2 ANQGSEA. CDR3 amino acids: CSVPGGENGYTF. CDR3 nucleotide sequence: TGCAGCGTCCCTGGGGGAGAAAATGGCTACACCTTC. The variable domain in full, completed from reference TRBV29-1 and TRBJ1-2, reads SAVISQKPSRDICQRGTSLTIQCQVDSQVTMMFWYRQQPGQSLTLIATANQGSEATYESGFVIDKFPISRPNLTFSTLTVSNMSPEDSSIYLCSVPGGENGYTFGSGTRLTVV.

The chain combines TRBV6-4 with TRBJ2-5; 8 nucleotides agree with TRBD1. The CDR3 covers 14 residues. With V trimmed by 6 bases and J by 5 bases, 8 bases remained unmatched. CDR1 is MRHNA and CDR2 is SNTAGT in the germline V gene. CDR3 nucleotides: TGTGCCAGCAGCAAGACAGGGGAACGGGAGACCCAGTACTTC. Encoded protein: CASSKTGERETQYF.

The rearrangement links TRBV7-3 to TRBJ2-7, with D unresolved. V was clipped by 5 bases and J by 4 bases, with 18 bases between them. Germline lookup yields CDR1 SGHTA and CDR2 FQGTGA. This CDR3 has 15 residues. CDR3 sequence: CASSPTGGTLYEQYF. The CDR3 DNA follows: TGTGCCAGCAGCCCCACGGGTGGTACCCTATACGAGCAGTACTTC.

The J gene is TRBJ2-7, the V gene TRBV6-5; tentatively, D is TRBD2 (5 bases). The CDR3 covers 15 residues. V shed 6 bases and J shed 7 bases, with 22 bases lying between them. The germline V gene encodes CDR1 MNHEY and CDR2 SVGAGI. CDR3 coding DNA: TGTGCCAGCAGCGCCGGGGTCGGGCCTTTTGGGGAGCAGTACTTC. Its translation: CASSAGVGPFGEQYF.

V gene TRBV19 combines with J gene TRBJ1-1; D not resolved. Germline values: CDR1 LNHDA, CDR2 SQIVND (reference sequence). V lost 6 bases and J 4 bases, leaving 9 bases between the germline ends. The CDR3 consists of 12 residues. CDR3 sequence: CASRDFSTEAFF. In nucleotides, the CDR3 is TGTGCCAGTAGGGATTTTAGCACTGAAGCTTTCTTT.

This chain joins TRBV9 and TRBJ1-2; weak D call: TRBD1 (5 bases). CDR3 size: 14 residues. Germline V gene data show CDR1 as SGDLS and CDR2 as YYNGEE. The V and J ends lost 0 bases and 8 bases respectively, with 14 bases between them. CDR3 amino acids: CASSVERDGRGYTF. The CDR3 DNA is TGTGCCAGCAGCGTAGAGCGGGACGGCCGGGGCTACACCTTC. The whole variable domain, filled in from reference TRBV9 and TRBJ1-2, reads DSGVTQTPKHLITATGQRVTLRCSPRSGDLSVYWYQQSLDQGLQFLIQYYNGEERAKGNILERFSAQQFPDLHSELNLSSLELGDSALYFCASSVERDGRGYTFGSGTRLTVV.

The chain recombines TRBV28 with TRBJ1-2, with 7 bases that match TRBD1. J was trimmed by 5 bases and V by 3 bases; bases with no gene match: 6. Germline CDR1 is MDHEN and CDR2 is SYDVKM. This CDR3 spans 14 amino acids. The CDR3 loop is CASSFEDRRYGYTF. The CDR3 DNA sequence: TGTGCCAGCAGTTTTGAGGACAGGAGGTATGGCTACACCTTC.

The chain employs TRBV7-3 and TRBJ1-1; the D gene is possibly TRBD1 (6 bases). Germline loops: CDR1 SGHTA, CDR2 FQGTGA. The CDR3 has 17 residues. The V end was cut by 8 bases, the J end by 0 bases, with 22 bases between. CDR3 sequence: CASFTRRDTIMNTEAFF. CDR3 nucleotides: TGTGCCAGCTTCACCCGGCGGGACACCATCATGAACACTGAAGCTTTCTTT.

The V call is TRBV6-5, the J call TRBJ2-5; TRBD1 aligns across 7 bases. Germline CDR1 MNHEY, CDR2 SVGAGI. CDR3 size: 15 residues. V trimming: 2 bases; J trimming: 4 bases; junction bases outside the gene matches: 7. The chain's CDR3 is CASSYEGAMRETQYF. The DNA of the CDR3 is TGTGCCAGCAGTTACGAGGGGGCTATGAGAGAGACCCAGTACTTC.

This clone was seen more than once but under ten times. The rearrangement links TRBV18 to TRBJ2-1, with D possibly matching TRBD2 (6 bases). Germline assignment: CDR1 KGHSH and CDR2 LQKENI. The CDR3 is 15 residues long. V was cut by 3 bases and J by 3 bases, with 12 bases left in between. CDR3 nucleotide sequence: TGTGCCAGCTCACCGACTGGGGGGATCTACAATGAGCAGTTCTTC. Translation: CASSPTGGIYNEQFF.

V and J are TRBV10-3 and TRBJ2-1; the match to TRBD1 covers 8 bases. Trimming at V came to 6 bases and at J to 3 bases, leaving 7 bases not matched to a gene. Germline loops: CDR1 ENHRY, CDR2 SYGVKD. This CDR3 has 15 amino acids. The CDR3 DNA is TGTGCCATCAGCCCCGAACAGGGGGTCTACAATGAGCAGTTCTTC. Translated, it gives CAISPEQGVYNEQFF.

This chain connects TRBV9 to TRBJ1-4, with 7 bases lining up with TRBD1. Looked up from germline, CDR1 is SGDLS and CDR2 is YYNGEE. The CDR3 has 14 residues. After removal of 4 bases from V and 8 bases from J, the junction contained 8 bases not matched to a gene. The CDR3, as DNA: TGTGCCAGCAGCCGGGGGACAGAGATAGAAAAACTGTTTTTT. Amino acid sequence: CASSRGTEIEKLFF. Full variable domain (remainder filled in from reference TRBV9 and TRBJ1-4): DSGVTQTPKHLITATGQRVTLRCSPRSGDLSVYWYQQSLDQGLQFLIQYYNGEERAKGNILERFSAQQFPDLHSELNLSSLELGDSALYFCASSRGTEIEKLFFGSGTQLSVL.

The V call is TRBV7-9, the J call TRBJ2-1; D uncertain. The CDR3 sequence is 13 residues long. CDR1 and CDR2 from the germline V gene are SEHNR and FQNEAQ (reference sequence). Trimming cost V 6 bases and J 9 bases, with 15 bases left between them. The CDR3 DNA sequence: TGTGCCAGCAGGATCGGTCCAGGAACTGAGCAGTTCTTC. Its translation: CASRIGPGTEQFF. The variable domain in full, completed from reference TRBV7-9 and TRBJ2-1, reads DTGVSQNPRHKITKRGQNVTFRCDPISEHNRLYWYRQTLGQGPEFLTYFQNEAQLEKSRLLSDRFSAERPKGSFSTLEIQRTEQGDSAMYLCASRIGPGTEQFFGPGTRLTVL.

The V call is TRBV2, the J call TRBJ2-1, with D tentatively TRBD1 or TRBD2 (5 bases each). CDR1 and CDR2 from the germline V gene are SNHLY and FYNNEI. This CDR3 spans 16 amino acids. Trimming shortened V by 8 bases and J by 0 bases, and 17 bases separated the two germline ends. The CDR3 reads CASCPEWGSSYNEQFF. Here the CDR3 DNA reads TGTGCCAGCTGCCCTGAGTGGGGGAGCTCCTACAATGAGCAGTTCTTC. Based on the CDR3 plus reference TRBV2 and TRBJ2-1, the full variable domain is EPEVTQTPSHQVTQMGQEVILRCVPISNHLYFYWYRQILGQKVEFLVSFYNNEISEKSEIFDDQFSVERPDGSNFTLKIRSTKLEDSAMYFCASCPEWGSSYNEQFFGPGTRLTVL.

This rearrangement joins TRBV13 to TRBJ2-5, with TRBD2 as a possible D gene (7 bases). This CDR3 contains 14 residues. Germline V gene data show CDR1 as PRHDT and CDR2 as FYEKMQ (reference sequence). V was trimmed by 5 bases and J by 2 bases, leaving 12 bases between them. The CDR3 sequence: CASSPGRGQETQYF. The CDR3 DNA follows: TGTGCCAGCAGCCCGGGGAGGGGGCAAGAGACCCAGTACTTC.

V is TRBV7-9 and J is TRBJ1-3; D may be TRBD1 (6 bases). V dropped 5 bases and J dropped 0 bases, with 11 bases sitting between them. CDR1 and CDR2 (germline): SEHNR, FQNEAQ (reference sequence). The CDR3 length is 15 residues. The CDR3 bases are TGTGCCAGCAGCCCTCGGACAGTCTCTGGAAACACCATATATTTT. Its protein product is CASSPRTVSGNTIYF.

V gene TRBV13 combines with J gene TRBJ1-2, with 9 bases matching TRBD1. The CDR3 totals 16 residues. Germline values: CDR1 PRHDT, CDR2 FYEKMQ (reference sequence). With 1 base clipped from V and 4 bases from J, the junction kept 7 bases outside the gene matches. This chain's CDR3 is CASSLDRGRMGYGYTF. The CDR3 DNA is TGTGCCAGCAGCTTAGACAGGGGGCGGATGGGCTATGGCTACACCTTC.

V gene TRBV7-3 combines with J gene TRBJ1-1, with no clear D. Germline-derived CDR1 and CDR2 are SGHTA and FQGTGA. V was pared by 6 bases and J by 8 bases, with 7 bases between. The CDR3 contains 10 residues. Written as DNA, the CDR3 is TGTGCCAGCAGTGTAGGGGAAGCTTTCTTT. This codes for CASSVGEAFF.

V usage is TRBV6-5 and J usage is TRBJ2-5, with D maybe TRBD1 (7 bases). The V gene lost 5 bases and the J gene lost 4 bases, with 14 bases spanning the gap. The CDR3 length is 14 residues. Looked up from germline, CDR1 is MNHEY and CDR2 is SVGAGI. The CDR3 DNA follows: TGTGCCAGCAGTGCGGGACAGAGTGGAGAGACCCAGTACTTC. Protein sequence: CASSAGQSGETQYF.

V usage is TRBV5-6 and J usage is TRBJ2-1; 8 bases are shared with TRBD2. The V segment lost 0 bases and the J segment 4 bases; nucleotides outside the gene matches: 6. Germline-derived CDR1 and CDR2 are SGHDT and YYEEEE. The CDR3 contains 16 residues. Here the CDR3 reads CASSLVAGGSYNEQFF. DNA for the CDR3: TGTGCCAGCAGCTTGGTGGCGGGGGGATCATACAATGAGCAGTTCTTC.

V and J are TRBV7-8 and TRBJ2-2; D unclear. This CDR3 has 18 amino acids. Germline lookup yields CDR1 SGHVS and CDR2 FQNEAQ. Trimming shortened V by 1 base and J by 3 bases, and 18 bases separated the two germline ends. CDR3 in DNA: TGTGCCAGCAGCTTAGACGTATGGGGTGTTAAGGACACCGGGGAGCTGTTTTTT. As protein: CASSLDVWGVKDTGELFF.